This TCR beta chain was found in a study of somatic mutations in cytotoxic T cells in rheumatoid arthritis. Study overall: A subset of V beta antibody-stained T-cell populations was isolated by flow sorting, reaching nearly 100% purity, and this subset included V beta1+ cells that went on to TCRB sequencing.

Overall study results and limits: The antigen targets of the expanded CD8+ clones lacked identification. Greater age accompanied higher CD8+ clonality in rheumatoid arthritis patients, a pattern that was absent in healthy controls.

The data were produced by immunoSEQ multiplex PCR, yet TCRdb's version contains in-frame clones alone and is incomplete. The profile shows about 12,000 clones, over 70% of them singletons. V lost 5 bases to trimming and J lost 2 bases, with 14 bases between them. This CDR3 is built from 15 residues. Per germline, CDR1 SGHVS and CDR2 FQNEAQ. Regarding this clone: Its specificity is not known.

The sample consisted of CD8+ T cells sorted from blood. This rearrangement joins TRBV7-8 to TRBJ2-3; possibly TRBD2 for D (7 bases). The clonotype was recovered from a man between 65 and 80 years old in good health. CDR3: CASSQQGGTTDTQYF. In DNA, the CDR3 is TGTGCCAGCAGCCAACAGGGAGGGACCACAGATACGCAGTATTTT. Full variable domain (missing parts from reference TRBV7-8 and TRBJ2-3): GAGVSQSPRYKVAKRGQDVALRCDPISGHVSLFWYQQALGQGPEFLTYFQNEAQLDKSGLPSDRFFAERPEGSVSTLKIQRTQQEDSAVYLCASSQQGGTTDTQYFGPGTRLTVL.